The clone carrying this T cell receptor beta chain occurred a few times. The antigen is undetermined. The sample comes from a study of OX40 agonist ivuxolimab in advanced cancers. Whole-study context: Subjects had a mean age of about 61 years, with a range of roughly 20 to 79; more than 70% were male.

TCRdb's copy holds only in-frame clones and misses some; the assay was immunoSEQ multiplex PCR. Of more than 55,000 clones listed, over 75% are singletons. Whole-study findings and limits: Antigen targets of the expanded peripheral T cells went undetermined.

This CDR3 has 15 residues. In germline, CDR1 is SGHDT, CDR2 YYEEEE. V dropped 2 bases and J dropped 4; count of bases not matched to a gene: 5. The clonotype originates from an adult with an advanced solid tumor such as melanoma, head and neck, liver or kidney cancer. The sequencing used CD4+ or CD8+ T cells sorted from blood, collected in a trial of the OX40 agonist ivuxolimab. This sequence joins TRBV5-6 and TRBJ1-4, with TRBD1 matching over 7 bases. CDR3 nucleotide sequence: TGTGCCAGCAGCTTTTATGACAGGGATAATGAAAAACTGTTTTTT. It yields the protein CASSFYDRDNEKLFF.